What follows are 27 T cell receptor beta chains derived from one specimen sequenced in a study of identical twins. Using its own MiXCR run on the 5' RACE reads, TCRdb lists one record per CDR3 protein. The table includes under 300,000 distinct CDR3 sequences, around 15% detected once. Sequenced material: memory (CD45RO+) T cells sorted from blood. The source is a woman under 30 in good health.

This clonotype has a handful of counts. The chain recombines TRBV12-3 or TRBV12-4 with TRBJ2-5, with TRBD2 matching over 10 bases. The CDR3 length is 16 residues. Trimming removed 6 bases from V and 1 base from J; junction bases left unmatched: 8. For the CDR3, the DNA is TGTGCCAGCAGCCCAACCGGGACTAGCGTCCAAGAGACCCAGTACTTC. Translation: CASSPTGTSVQETQYF.

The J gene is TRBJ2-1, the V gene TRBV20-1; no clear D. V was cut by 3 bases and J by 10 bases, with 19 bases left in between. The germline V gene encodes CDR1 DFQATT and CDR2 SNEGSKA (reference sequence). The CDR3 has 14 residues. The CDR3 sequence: CSASPVDLLWEQFF. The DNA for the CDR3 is TGCAGTGCTAGCCCCGTCGACCTTTTGTGGGAGCAGTTCTTC.

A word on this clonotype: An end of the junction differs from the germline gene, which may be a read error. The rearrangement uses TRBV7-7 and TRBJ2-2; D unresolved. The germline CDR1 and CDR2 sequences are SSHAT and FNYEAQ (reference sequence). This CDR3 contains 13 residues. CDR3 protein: CASSLVSNGELFF. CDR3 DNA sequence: TGTGCTAGCAGCTTAGTCTCGAACGGGGAGCTGTTTTTT.

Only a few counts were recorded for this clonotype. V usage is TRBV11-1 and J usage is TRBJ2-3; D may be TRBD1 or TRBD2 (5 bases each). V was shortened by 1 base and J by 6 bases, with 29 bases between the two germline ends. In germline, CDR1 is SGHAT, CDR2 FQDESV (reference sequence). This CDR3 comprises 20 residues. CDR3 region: CASSLERLSSGRPRKDTQYF. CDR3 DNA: TGTGCCAGCAGCTTAGAAAGACTCTCGTCGGGACGACCAAGAAAGGATACGCAGTATTTT.

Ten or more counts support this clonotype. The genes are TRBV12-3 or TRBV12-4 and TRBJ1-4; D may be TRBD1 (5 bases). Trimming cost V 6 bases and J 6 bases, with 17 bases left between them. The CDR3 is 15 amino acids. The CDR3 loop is CASSRPGTDHEKLFF. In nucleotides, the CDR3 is TGTGCCAGCAGCCGTCCCGGGACGGATCATGAAAAACTGTTTTTT.

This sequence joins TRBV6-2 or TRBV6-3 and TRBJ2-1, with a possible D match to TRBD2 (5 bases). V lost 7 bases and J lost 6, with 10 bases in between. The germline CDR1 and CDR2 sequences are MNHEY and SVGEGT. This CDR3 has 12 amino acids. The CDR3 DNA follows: TGTGCCAGCAACAACCGGGGCAATGAGCAGTTCTTC. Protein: CASNNRGNEQFF.

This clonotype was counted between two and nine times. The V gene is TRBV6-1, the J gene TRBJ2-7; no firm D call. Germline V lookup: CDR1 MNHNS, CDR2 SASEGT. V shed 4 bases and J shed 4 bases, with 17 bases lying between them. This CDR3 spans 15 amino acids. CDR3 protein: CASSGRATGFYEQYF. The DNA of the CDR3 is TGTGCCAGCAGTGGCCGTGCGACTGGCTTTTACGAGCAGTACTTC.

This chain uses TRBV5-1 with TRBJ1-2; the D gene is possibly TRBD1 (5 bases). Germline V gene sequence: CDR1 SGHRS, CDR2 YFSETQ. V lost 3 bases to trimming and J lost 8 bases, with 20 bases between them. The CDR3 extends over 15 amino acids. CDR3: CASSWTLRDLDGYTF. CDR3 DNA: TGCGCCAGCAGCTGGACCCTACGGGACCTGGACGGCTACACCTTC.

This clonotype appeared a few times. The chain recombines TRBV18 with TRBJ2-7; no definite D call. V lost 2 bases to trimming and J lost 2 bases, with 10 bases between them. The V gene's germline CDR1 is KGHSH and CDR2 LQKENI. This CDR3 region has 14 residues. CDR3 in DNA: TGTGCCAGCTCACCATTAGGCGAGGCCTACGAGCAGTACTTC. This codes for CASSPLGEAYEQYF. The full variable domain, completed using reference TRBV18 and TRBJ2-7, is NAGVMQNPRHLVRRRGQEARLRCSPMKGHSHVYWYRQLPEEGLKFMVYLQKENIIDESGMPKERFSAEFPKEGPSILRIQQVVRGDSAAYFCASSPLGEAYEQYFGPGTRLTVT.

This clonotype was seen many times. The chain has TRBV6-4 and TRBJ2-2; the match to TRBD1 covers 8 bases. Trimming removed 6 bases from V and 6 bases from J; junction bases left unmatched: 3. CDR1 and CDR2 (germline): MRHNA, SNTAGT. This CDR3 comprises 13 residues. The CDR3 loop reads CASRQGESGELFF. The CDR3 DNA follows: TGTGCCAGCAGACAGGGGGAGTCCGGGGAGCTGTTTTTT.

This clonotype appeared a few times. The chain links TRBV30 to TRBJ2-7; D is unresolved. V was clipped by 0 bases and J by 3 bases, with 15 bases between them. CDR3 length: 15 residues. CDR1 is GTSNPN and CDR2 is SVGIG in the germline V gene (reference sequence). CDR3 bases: TGTGCCTGGAGTGTACAAGTCTCGGGCATCTACGAGCAGTACTTC. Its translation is CAWSVQVSGIYEQYF.

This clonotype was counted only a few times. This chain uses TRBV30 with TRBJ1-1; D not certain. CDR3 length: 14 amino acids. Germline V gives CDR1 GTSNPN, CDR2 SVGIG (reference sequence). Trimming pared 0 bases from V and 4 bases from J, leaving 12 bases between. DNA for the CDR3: TGTGCCTGGAGTGTATTTCGGGGTGGCACTGAAGCTTTCTTT. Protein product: CAWSVFRGGTEAFF.

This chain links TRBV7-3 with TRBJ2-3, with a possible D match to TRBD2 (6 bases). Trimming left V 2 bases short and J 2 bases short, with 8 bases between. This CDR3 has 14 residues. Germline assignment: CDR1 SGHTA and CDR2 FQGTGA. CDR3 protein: CASSLGTHTDTQYF. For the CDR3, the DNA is TGTGCCAGCAGCTTAGGGACTCACACAGATACGCAGTATTTT.

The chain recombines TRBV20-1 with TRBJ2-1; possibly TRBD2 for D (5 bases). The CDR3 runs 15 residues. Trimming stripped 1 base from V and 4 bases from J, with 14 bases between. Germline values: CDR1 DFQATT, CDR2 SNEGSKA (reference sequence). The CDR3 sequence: CSARVSGIKYNEQFF. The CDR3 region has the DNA TGCAGTGCTAGAGTCTCGGGGATTAAGTACAATGAGCAGTTCTTC.

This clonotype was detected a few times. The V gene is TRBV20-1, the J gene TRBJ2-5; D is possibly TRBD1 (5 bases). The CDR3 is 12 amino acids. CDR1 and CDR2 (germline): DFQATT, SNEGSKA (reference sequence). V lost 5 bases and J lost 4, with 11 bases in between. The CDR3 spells CSAPDRPETQYF. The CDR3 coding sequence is TGCAGTGCTCCCGACAGACCAGAGACCCAGTACTTC.

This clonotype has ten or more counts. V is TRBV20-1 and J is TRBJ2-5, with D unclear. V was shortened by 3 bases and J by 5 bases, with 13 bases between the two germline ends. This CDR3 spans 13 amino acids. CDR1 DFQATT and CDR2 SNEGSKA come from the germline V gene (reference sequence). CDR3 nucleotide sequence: TGCAGTGCTAGTCGTCGGAATACCGAGACCCAGTACTTC. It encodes CSASRRNTETQYF.

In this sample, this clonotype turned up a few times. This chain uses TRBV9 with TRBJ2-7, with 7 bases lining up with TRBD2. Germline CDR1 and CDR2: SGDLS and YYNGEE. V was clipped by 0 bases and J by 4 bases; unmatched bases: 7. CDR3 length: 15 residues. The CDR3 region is CASSVALASEYEQYF. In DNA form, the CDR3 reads TGTGCCAGCAGCGTAGCACTAGCGAGTGAATACGAGCAGTACTTC.

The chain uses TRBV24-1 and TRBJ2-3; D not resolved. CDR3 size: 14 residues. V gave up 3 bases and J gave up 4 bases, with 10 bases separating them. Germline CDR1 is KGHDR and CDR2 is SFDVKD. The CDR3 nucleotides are TGTGCCACCAGTGATGCGGTCTGGTCAGATACGCAGTATTTT. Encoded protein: CATSDAVWSDTQYF.

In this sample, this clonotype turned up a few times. CDR3 in amino acids: CASSFKLGGFSTGELFF. The DNA of the CDR3 is TGCGCCAGCAGCTTTAAACTAGGAGGTTTTTCCACCGGGGAGCTGTTTTTT. The rearrangement uses TRBV5-1 and TRBJ2-2; tentatively, D is TRBD2 (5 bases). The germline V gene has CDR1 SGHRS and CDR2 YFSETQ. The CDR3 runs to 17 residues. The V gene lost 2 bases and the J gene lost 4 bases, with 18 bases spanning the gap.

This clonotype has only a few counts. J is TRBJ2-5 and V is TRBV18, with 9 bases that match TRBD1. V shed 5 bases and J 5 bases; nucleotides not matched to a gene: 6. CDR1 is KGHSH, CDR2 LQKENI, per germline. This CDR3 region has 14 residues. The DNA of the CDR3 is TGTGCCAGCTCAGCCACAGGGGGCGCGGAGACCCAGTACTTC. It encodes CASSATGGAETQYF.

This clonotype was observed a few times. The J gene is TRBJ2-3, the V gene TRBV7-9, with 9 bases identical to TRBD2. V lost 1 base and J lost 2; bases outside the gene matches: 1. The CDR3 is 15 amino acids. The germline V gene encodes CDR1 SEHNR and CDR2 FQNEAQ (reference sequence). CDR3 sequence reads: CASSLVAGDTDTQYF. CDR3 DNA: TGTGCCAGCAGCTTAGTAGCGGGGGACACAGATACGCAGTATTTT.

The CDR3 loop is CASSLEPNLGDTQYF. CDR3 coding DNA: TGCGCCAGCAGCTTGGAACCCAATCTAGGGGATACGCAGTATTTT. The chain uses TRBV5-1 and TRBJ2-3; unclear D gene. CDR1 is SGHRS and CDR2 is YFSETQ in the germline V gene. V was trimmed by 0 bases and J by 6 bases, leaving 14 bases between them. The CDR3 extends over 15 amino acids.

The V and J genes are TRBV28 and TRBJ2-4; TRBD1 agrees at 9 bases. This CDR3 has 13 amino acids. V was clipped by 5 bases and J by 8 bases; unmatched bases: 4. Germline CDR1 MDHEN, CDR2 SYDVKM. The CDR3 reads CASSRTGVDIQYF. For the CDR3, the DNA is TGTGCCAGCAGTCGGACAGGGGTGGACATTCAGTACTTC.

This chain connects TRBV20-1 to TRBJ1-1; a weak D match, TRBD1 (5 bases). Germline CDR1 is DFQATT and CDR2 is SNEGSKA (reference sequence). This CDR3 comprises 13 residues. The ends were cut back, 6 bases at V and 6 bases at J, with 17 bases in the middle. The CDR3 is CSALGPSGAEAFF. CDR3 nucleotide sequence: TGCAGTGCCCTTGGACCCTCGGGGGCTGAAGCTTTCTTT.

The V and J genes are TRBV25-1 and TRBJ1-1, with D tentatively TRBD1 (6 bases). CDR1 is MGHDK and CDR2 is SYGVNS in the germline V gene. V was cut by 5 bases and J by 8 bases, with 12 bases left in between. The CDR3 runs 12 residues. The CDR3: CASSLSDREAFF. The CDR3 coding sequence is TGTGCCAGCAGTTTGTCAGACAGGGAAGCTTTCTTT.

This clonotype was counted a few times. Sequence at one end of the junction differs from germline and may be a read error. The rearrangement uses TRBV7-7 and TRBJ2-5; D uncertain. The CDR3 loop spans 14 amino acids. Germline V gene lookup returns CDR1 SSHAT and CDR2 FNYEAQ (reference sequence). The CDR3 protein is CASSSSLGKARFFF. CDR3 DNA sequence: TGTGCTAGCAGCTCGAGCTTAGGGAAGGCCCGGTTTTTCTTC.

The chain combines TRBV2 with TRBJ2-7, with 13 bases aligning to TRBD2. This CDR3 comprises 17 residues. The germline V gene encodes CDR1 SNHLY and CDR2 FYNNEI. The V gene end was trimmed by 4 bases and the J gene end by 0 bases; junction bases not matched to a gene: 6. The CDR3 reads CASSGLAGGPFSYEQYF. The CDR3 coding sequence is TGTGCCAGCAGTGGACTAGCGGGAGGTCCTTTCTCCTACGAGCAGTACTTC.